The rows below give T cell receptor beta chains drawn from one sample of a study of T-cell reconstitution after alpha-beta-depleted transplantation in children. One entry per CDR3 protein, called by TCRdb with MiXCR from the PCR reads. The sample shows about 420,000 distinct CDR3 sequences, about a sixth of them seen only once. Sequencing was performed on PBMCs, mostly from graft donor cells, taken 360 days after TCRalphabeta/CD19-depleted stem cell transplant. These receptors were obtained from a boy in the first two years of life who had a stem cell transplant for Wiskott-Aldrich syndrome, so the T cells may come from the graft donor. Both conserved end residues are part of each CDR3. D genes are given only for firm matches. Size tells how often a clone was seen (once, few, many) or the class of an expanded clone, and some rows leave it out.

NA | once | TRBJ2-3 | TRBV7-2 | TGTGCCAGCAGCTTTCGCGGGCCAAGGCCGATCACAGATACGCAGTATTTT | CASSFRGPRPITDTQYF
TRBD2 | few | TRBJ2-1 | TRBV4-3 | TGCGCCAGCAGCCAAGTTTTCGGACTAGCGGGAGACAATGAGCAGTTCTTC | CASSQVFGLAGDNEQFF
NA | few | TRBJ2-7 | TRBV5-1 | TGCGCCAGCAGCTTCCTCCGGGACGCCTACTCCTACGAGCAGTACTTC | CASSFLRDAYSYEQYF
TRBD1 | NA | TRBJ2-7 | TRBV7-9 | TGTGCCAGCAGTGGACAGGGGGGGCATATTGACTACGAGCAGTACTTC | CASSGQGGHIDYEQYF
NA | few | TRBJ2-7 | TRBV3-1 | TGTGCCAGCAGCCAAGCGGGAACAGCCTACGAGCAGTACTTC | CASSQAGTAYEQYF
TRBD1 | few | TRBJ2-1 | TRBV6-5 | TGTGCCAGCAGTTACGGGACAGGGGAAGACGGTGAGCAGTTCTTC | CASSYGTGEDGEQFF
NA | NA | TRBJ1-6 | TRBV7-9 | TGTGCCAGCGGGACACCCCTCCACTTT | CASGTPLHF
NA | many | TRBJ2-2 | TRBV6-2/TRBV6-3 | TGTGCCAGCAGTTACAACCGGCAGAACACCGGGGAGCTGTTTTTT | CASSYNRQNTGELFF
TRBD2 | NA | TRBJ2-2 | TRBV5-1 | TGCGCCAGCAGCTGGACTAGTCGGGGGTCGGGGGAGCTGTTTTTT | CASSWTSRGSGELFF
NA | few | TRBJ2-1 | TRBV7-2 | TGTGCCAGCAGCTTAGTGGGGGGAACTGAGCAGTTCTTC | CASSLVGGTEQFF
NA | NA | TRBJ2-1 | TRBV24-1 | TGTGCCACCAGTGGTTCGTCAGAGGGGAATGAGCAGTTCTTC | CATSGSSEGNEQFF
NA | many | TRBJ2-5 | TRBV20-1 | TGCAGTGCTAGAGATCGTTCTTTCTCCCAGTACTTC | CSARDRSFSQYF
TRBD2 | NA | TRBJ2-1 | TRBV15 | TGTGCCACCAGCAGAGATATCGGACTAGTGTACAATGAGCAGTTCTTC | CATSRDIGLVYNEQFF
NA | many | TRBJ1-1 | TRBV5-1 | TGCGCCAGCAGCTTGGGACAGAGGAACACTGAAGCTTTCTTT | CASSLGQRNTEAFF
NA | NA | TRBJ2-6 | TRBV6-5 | TGTGCCAGCAGTTACTTCGGGCCTCAGGGGACTGGGGCCAACGTCCTGACTTTC | CASSYFGPQGTGANVLTF